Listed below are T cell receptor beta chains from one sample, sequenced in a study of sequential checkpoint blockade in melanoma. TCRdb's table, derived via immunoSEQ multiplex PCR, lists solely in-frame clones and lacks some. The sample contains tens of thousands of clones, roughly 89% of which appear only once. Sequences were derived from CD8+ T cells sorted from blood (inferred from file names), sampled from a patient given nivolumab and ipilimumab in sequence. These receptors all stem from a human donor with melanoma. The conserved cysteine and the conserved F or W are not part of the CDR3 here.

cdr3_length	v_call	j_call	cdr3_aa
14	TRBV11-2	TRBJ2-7	ASSYSGLAGFYEQY
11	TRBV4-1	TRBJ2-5	ASSQPGWETQY
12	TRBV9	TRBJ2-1	ASSRFDFVSEQF
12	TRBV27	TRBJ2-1	ASSLLQGGNEQF
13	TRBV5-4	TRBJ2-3	ASSFWGGSADTQY
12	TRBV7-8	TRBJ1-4	ASSLWQGAEKLF
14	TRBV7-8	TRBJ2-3	ASGGEWEGGVDTQY
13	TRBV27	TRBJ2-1	ASSLSGGGNNEQF
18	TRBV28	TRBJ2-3	ASSPGPLKTSGRITDTQY
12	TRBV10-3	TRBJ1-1	AISEGTTGTEAF
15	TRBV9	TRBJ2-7	ASSVEGGGTGDYEQY
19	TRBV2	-	ASRYTFGDSRQLAGAYEQY
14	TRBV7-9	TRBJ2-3	ASSLGLAVSTDTQY
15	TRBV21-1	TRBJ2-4	ASSLQQGVCAKNIQY
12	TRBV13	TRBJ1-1	ASSPRTGNTEAF
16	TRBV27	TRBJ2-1	ASSQKTAGLVSLNEQF
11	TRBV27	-	ASSSNLRYEQY
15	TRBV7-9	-	ASSPSTGRPNNYEQY
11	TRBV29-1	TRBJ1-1	SVETGDVTEAF
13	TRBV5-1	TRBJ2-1	ASSVLAVAPDEQF
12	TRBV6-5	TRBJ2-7	ASSYSGSSYEQY
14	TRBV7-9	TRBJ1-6	ASSHRGPRDNSPLH
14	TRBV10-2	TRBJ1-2	ASSESAGEFGYGYT
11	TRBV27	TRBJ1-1	ASSLLENTEAF
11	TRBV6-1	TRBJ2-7	ASTPLEAYEQY
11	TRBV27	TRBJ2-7	ATGGLGSYEQY
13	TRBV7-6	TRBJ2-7	ASSWARTESYEQY
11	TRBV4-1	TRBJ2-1	ASSLDRDNEQF
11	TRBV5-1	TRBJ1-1	ASSKGQGAEAF
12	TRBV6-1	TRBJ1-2	ASRPGTFHYGYT
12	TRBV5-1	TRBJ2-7	ASSLIGSGYEQY
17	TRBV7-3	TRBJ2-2	ASSLNSRDLALNTGELF
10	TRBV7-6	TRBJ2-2	ASSRGDGELF
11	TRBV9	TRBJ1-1	ASGVGGDTEAF
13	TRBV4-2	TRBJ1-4	ASSHLTGRNEKLF
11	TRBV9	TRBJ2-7	ASSPRTGGEQY
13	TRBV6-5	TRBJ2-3	ASSRREPSTDTQY
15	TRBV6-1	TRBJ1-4	ASSEPFGGPGRRKLF
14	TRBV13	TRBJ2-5	ASSLVGERSQETQY
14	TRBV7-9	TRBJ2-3	ASSLGLAELTDTQY
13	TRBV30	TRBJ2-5	AWSVLGLAAETQY
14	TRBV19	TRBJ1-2	ASSIPRPGLHYGYT
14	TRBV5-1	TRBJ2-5	ASSDPGTHLQETQY
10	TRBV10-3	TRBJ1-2	AISEGVTGYT
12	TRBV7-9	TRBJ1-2	ASSLAEDRHGYT
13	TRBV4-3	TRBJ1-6	ASSQDRGGWSPLH
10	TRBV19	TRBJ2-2	ASFKGHRELF
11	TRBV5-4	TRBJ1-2	ASSLFDSDGYT
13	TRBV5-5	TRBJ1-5	ASSREWTDNQPQH
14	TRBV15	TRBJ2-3	ATTQAERYSTDTQY
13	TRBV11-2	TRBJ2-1	ASSHGQGSHNEQF
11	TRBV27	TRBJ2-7	ASSHGQNYEQY
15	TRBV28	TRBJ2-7	ASSWAPRVRSSYEQY
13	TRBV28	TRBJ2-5	ASSPGLAAPGTQY
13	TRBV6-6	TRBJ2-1	ASSYLRPLEDEQF